A selection of T cell receptor beta chains follows, all from one sample in a study of tumor-infiltrating lymphocytes in primary liver carcinoma. One entry per CDR3 protein results from TCRdb running MiXCR on the multiplex PCR reads. The sample consists of about 50,000 distinct CDR3 sequences, around 73% of them appearing once. Material for sequencing was liver tumor tissue from sampling region 5. These receptors all come from a man aged 35 to 55 with primary liver carcinoma and hepatitis B virus infection. Each CDR3 is given with its conserved first and last residue. The order of the fields is CDR3 DNA, CDR3 protein, V gene, CDR3 length, J gene, D gene, clone size. A D gene is named only where the DNA matches it firmly. A row's size may be missing; if present it is once, few, many or a size class.

CDR3nt: TGTACCAGCAGCTCGACAATTACAGCCGTTGAGGAAAAACTGTTTTTT
CDR3aa: CTSSSTITAVEEKLFF
v_gene: TRBV6-1
len: 16
j_gene: TRBJ1-4
d_gene: -
abundance: -

CDR3nt: TGTGCCAGCAGTTCATCAATCGGTGAAGCTTTCTTT
CDR3aa: CASSSSIGEAFF
v_gene: TRBV28
len: 12
j_gene: TRBJ1-1
d_gene: -
abundance: few

CDR3nt: TGTGCCAGCAGTCCCGGACTAGCGGGAGGTAACACAGGGGAGCTGTTTTTT
CDR3aa: CASSPGLAGGNTGELFF
v_gene: TRBV28
len: 17
j_gene: TRBJ2-2
d_gene: TRBD2
abundance: -

CDR3nt: TGTGCCAGCAGCTTGGGTTTGGACACCCCGGTACCATCAGAGACCCAGTACTTC
CDR3aa: CASSLGLDTPVPSETQYF
v_gene: TRBV7-9
len: 18
j_gene: TRBJ2-5
d_gene: -
abundance: many

CDR3nt: TGTGCCAGCCGCCGACAAGGCCTAGAGACCCAGTATTTC
CDR3aa: CASRRQGLETQYF
v_gene: TRBV28
len: 13
j_gene: TRBJ2-5
d_gene: -
abundance: -

CDR3nt: TGTGCCAGCAGACAGTCCAAGGAGCAGCCCCAGCATTTT
CDR3aa: CASRQSKEQPQHF
v_gene: TRBV4-3
len: 13
j_gene: TRBJ1-5
d_gene: -
abundance: -

CDR3nt: TGTGCTAGCAGTGCCCCGACAGAGACCCAAGAGACCCAGTACTTC
CDR3aa: CASSAPTETQETQYF
v_gene: TRBV6-2/TRBV6-3
len: 15
j_gene: TRBJ2-5
d_gene: -
abundance: -

CDR3nt: TGCACCAGCAGCATGGGACAGGGCTCAGATACGCAGTATTTT
CDR3aa: CTSSMGQGSDTQYF
v_gene: TRBV5-1
len: 14
j_gene: TRBJ2-3
d_gene: TRBD1
abundance: -

CDR3nt: TGTGCCAGCAGTTCTAACAGGGACTCCTACAAGCACTACTTC
CDR3aa: CASSSNRDSYKHYF
v_gene: TRBV11-2
len: 14
j_gene: TRBJ2-7
d_gene: -
abundance: -

CDR3nt: TGTGCCAGAAGGACTAGCGGGAGAACTGAGAAGCTCTTC
CDR3aa: CARRTSGRTEKLF
v_gene: TRBV6-2/TRBV6-3
len: 13
j_gene: TRBJ2-1
d_gene: TRBD2
abundance: -

CDR3nt: TGTGCCAGCAGCGAGGGGACGGCCAACTATGGCTACACCTTC
CDR3aa: CASSEGTANYGYTF
v_gene: TRBV5-4
len: 14
j_gene: TRBJ1-2
d_gene: -
abundance: many

CDR3nt: TGTGCCAGCTGCTTAACGAAATCGGGAGAATACGAGCAGTACTTC
CDR3aa: CASCLTKSGEYEQYF
v_gene: TRBV11-1
len: 15
j_gene: TRBJ2-7
d_gene: -
abundance: -

CDR3nt: TGTGCCACCAGCTTAGGGCCGGCGGGTGAAAGCGCCTACAAGCAGTACTTC
CDR3aa: CATSLGPAGESAYKQYF
v_gene: TRBV11-1
len: 17
j_gene: TRBJ2-7
d_gene: -
abundance: -

CDR3nt: TGTACCAGCAGCCTGAGTGGACTCTACGAGCAGTACTTC
CDR3aa: CTSSLSGLYEQYF
v_gene: TRBV14
len: 13
j_gene: TRBJ2-7
d_gene: -
abundance: -

CDR3nt: TGCGCCAGCGGCCAAGATTACAGGGTGAACACTGAAGCTTTCTTC
CDR3aa: CASGQDYRVNTEAFF
v_gene: TRBV4-1
len: 15
j_gene: TRBJ1-1
d_gene: -
abundance: -

CDR3nt: TGTGCCAGCAACTATACAGGACCTTTCCCCTGGGAGCTGTTTTTT
CDR3aa: CASNYTGPFPWELFF
v_gene: TRBV11-1
len: 15
j_gene: TRBJ2-2
d_gene: -
abundance: -

CDR3nt: TGTGTCAGCAGCTTAGGATGGACAGGGGAAAATGAGCAGTACTTC
CDR3aa: CVSSLGWTGENEQYF
v_gene: TRBV11-2
len: 15
j_gene: TRBJ2-7
d_gene: TRBD1
abundance: -

CDR3nt: TGTGCCAACAGCTTACGATGGACAGGGGAAAACGATCGGTACTTC
CDR3aa: CANSLRWTGENDRYF
v_gene: TRBV11-2
len: 15
j_gene: TRBJ2-7
d_gene: TRBD1
abundance: -

CDR3nt: TGTGCCAGCAGTGATGCGCGGCTAACGGTCCAGTACTTC
CDR3aa: CASSDARLTVQYF
v_gene: TRBV6-1
len: 13
j_gene: TRBJ2-7
d_gene: -
abundance: -

CDR3nt: TGTGCCAGCAGCTTATACCGCTCCGCGGGAGAGTCCTACAATGAACTGTTCTTC
CDR3aa: CASSLYRSAGESYNELFF
v_gene: TRBV11-1
len: 18
j_gene: TRBJ2-1
d_gene: TRBD2
abundance: -

CDR3nt: TGTGCCATCAGTGACCCGGAGGGAGCGGGAGCCACGAACACCGGGGAGCTGTTTTTT
CDR3aa: CAISDPEGAGATNTGELFF
v_gene: TRBV10-3
len: 19
j_gene: TRBJ2-2
d_gene: TRBD2
abundance: many

CDR3nt: TGTGCCAACAGCCCCTCGGGACGGAAACTGTACGAGCAGTATTTC
CDR3aa: CANSPSGRKLYEQYF
v_gene: TRBV14
len: 15
j_gene: TRBJ2-7
d_gene: -
abundance: once

CDR3nt: TGTTCCATCAGCTCCCCCGGGACTAGTGGGAGGAGTACGCAGTATTTT
CDR3aa: CSISSPGTSGRSTQYF
v_gene: TRBV7-8
len: 16
j_gene: TRBJ2-3
d_gene: TRBD2
abundance: once

CDR3nt: TGCAGCGGGTGGTGGTACACAGATACGCAGTATTTT
CDR3aa: CSGWWYTDTQYF
v_gene: TRBV29-1
len: 12
j_gene: TRBJ2-3
d_gene: -
abundance: medium-sized

CDR3nt: TGCGGCGCCTACAAGGGGGCAACCTCTGCTGAAGCTTTCTTC
CDR3aa: CGAYKGATSAEAFF
v_gene: TRBV29-1
len: 14
j_gene: TRBJ1-1
d_gene: TRBD1
abundance: -

CDR3nt: TGCGCCAGCAGCCTTATCACAGAGTATGGCAATGAGCAGTTCTTC
CDR3aa: CASSLITEYGNEQFF
v_gene: TRBV4-1
len: 15
j_gene: TRBJ2-1
d_gene: -
abundance: -

CDR3nt: TGCAGTGCTAGAGGGACGGCCGGCTATGGCTACACCTTC
CDR3aa: CSARGTAGYGYTF
v_gene: TRBV20-1
len: 13
j_gene: TRBJ1-2
d_gene: -
abundance: -

CDR3nt: TGTGCCAGCAGGTCGACTAGCGGGGACACCGGGGAGCTGTTTTTT
CDR3aa: CASRSTSGDTGELFF
v_gene: TRBV9
len: 15
j_gene: TRBJ2-2
d_gene: TRBD2
abundance: -

CDR3nt: TGTGCCGGCAGCTTGGGGACAGGGACTGAAGCCTTCTTT
CDR3aa: CAGSLGTGTEAFF
v_gene: TRBV5-6
len: 13
j_gene: TRBJ1-1
d_gene: TRBD1
abundance: few

CDR3nt: TGTGTCAGCAGTTTAAATAGGCAGGGTGAAGCTTTCTTT
CDR3aa: CVSSLNRQGEAFF
v_gene: TRBV7-9
len: 13
j_gene: TRBJ1-1
d_gene: -
abundance: -

CDR3nt: TGCAGCGTTCTCGGTCCGGGACCCGCCGGGGATCTGTTTTTT
CDR3aa: CSVLGPGPAGDLFF
v_gene: TRBV29-1
len: 14
j_gene: TRBJ2-2
d_gene: -
abundance: -

CDR3nt: TGTGCCAGCAGCTTGCGATGGGCAGGGGAGAACGAGCAGTACTTC
CDR3aa: CASSLRWAGENEQYF
v_gene: TRBV11-2
len: 15
j_gene: TRBJ2-7
d_gene: -
abundance: -

CDR3nt: TGTACTAGCAGTCGACTAGCGGGAGGATACAATGAGCAGTTCTTC
CDR3aa: CTSSRLAGGYNEQFF
v_gene: TRBV6-5
len: 15
j_gene: TRBJ2-1
d_gene: TRBD2
abundance: -

CDR3nt: TGCACCAGCAGCCTGAAAGAGACCCAGTACTTC
CDR3aa: CTSSLKETQYF
v_gene: TRBV7-9
len: 11
j_gene: TRBJ2-5
d_gene: -
abundance: -

CDR3nt: TGCGCCAGCAGCTCGGAGACTAGCGGGAGAAACATCGGGGAGCTGTTTTTT
CDR3aa: CASSSETSGRNIGELFF
v_gene: TRBV5-1
len: 17
j_gene: TRBJ2-2
d_gene: TRBD2
abundance: -

CDR3nt: TGTGCCAGCAGTTACCAAGTACGGACTGGGAAGCTGTTTTTT
CDR3aa: CASSYQVRTGKLFF
v_gene: TRBV6-5
len: 14
j_gene: TRBJ2-2
d_gene: -
abundance: -

CDR3nt: TGCGGTGCTAGCGCAGGGCTAGGCAATCAGCCCCAGCATTTT
CDR3aa: CGASAGLGNQPQHF
v_gene: TRBV20-1
len: 14
j_gene: TRBJ1-5
d_gene: -
abundance: -

CDR3nt: TGCCGCGTCGCTTTGGGACTAGCGGGGTCGCACGATCAGTACTTC
CDR3aa: CRVALGLAGSHDQYF
v_gene: TRBV29-1
len: 15
j_gene: TRBJ2-7
d_gene: TRBD2
abundance: once

CDR3nt: TGTGCCAACAGTGTACATGGGGCAACAGATACGCGGTATTTT
CDR3aa: CANSVHGATDTRYF
v_gene: TRBV6-6
len: 14
j_gene: TRBJ2-3
d_gene: -
abundance: -

CDR3nt: TGTGCCAGTGGCTACCGGGGGAGCGGGGAGCTGTTTTTT
CDR3aa: CASGYRGSGELFF
v_gene: TRBV2
len: 13
j_gene: TRBJ2-2
d_gene: -
abundance: -